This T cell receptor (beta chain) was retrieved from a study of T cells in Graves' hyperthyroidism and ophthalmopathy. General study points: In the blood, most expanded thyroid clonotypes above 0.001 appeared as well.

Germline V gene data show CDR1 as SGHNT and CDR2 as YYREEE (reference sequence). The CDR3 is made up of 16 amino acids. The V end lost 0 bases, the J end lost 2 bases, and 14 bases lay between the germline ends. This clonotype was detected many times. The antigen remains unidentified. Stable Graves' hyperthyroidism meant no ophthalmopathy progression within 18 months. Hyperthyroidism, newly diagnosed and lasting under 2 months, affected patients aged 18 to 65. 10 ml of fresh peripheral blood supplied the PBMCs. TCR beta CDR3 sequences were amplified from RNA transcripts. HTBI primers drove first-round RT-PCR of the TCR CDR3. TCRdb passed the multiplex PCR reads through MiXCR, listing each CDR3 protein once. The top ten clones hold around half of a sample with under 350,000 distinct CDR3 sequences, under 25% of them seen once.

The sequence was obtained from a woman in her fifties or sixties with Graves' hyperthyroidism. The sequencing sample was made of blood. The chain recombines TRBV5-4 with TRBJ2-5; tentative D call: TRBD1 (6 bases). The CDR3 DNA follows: TGTGCCAGCAGCTTGGAAAACAGGGTGGAACAAGAGACCCAGTACTTC. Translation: CASSLENRVEQETQYF.